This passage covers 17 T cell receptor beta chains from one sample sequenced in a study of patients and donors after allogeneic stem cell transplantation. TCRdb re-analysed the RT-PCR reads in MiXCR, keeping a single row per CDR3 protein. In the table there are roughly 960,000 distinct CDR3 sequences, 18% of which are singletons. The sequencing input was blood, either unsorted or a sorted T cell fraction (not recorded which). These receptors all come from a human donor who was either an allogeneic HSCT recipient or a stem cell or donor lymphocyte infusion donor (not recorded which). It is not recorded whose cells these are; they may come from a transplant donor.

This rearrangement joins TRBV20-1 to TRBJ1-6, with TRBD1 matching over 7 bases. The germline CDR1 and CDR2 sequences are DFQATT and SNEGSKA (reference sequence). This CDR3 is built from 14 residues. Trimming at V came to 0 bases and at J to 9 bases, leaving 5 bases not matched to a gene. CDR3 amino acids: CSARDPTGISPLHF. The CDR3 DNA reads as TGCAGTGCTAGAGACCCGACAGGGATTTCACCCCTCCACTTT.

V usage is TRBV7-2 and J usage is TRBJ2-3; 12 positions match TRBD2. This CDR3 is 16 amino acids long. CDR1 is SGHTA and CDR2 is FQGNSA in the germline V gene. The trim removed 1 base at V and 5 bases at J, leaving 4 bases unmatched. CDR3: CASSLVSSGGGDTQYF. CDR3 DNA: TGTGCCAGCAGCTTAGTATCTAGCGGGGGGGGAGATACGCAGTATTTT.

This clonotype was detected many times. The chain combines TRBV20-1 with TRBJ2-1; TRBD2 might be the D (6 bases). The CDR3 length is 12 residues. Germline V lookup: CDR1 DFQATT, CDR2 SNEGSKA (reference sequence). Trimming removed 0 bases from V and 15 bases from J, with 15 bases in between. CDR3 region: CSAREGGRSSFF. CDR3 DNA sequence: TGCAGTGCTAGAGAAGGAGGGCGGTCTTCGTTCTTC.

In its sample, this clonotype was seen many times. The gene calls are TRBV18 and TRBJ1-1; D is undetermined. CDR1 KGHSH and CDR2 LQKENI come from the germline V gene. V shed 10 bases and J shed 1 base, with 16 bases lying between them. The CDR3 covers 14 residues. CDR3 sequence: CANTRLDRNTEAFF. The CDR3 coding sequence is TGTGCCAACACCCGTCTGGACCGGAACACTGAAGCTTTCTTT.

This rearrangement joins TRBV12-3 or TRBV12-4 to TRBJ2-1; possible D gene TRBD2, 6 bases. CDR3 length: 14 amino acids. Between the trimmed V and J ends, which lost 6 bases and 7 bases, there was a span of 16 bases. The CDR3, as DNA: TGTGCCAGCAGACTCCGACAGAGCGGGAATGAGCAGTTCTTC. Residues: CASRLRQSGNEQFF.

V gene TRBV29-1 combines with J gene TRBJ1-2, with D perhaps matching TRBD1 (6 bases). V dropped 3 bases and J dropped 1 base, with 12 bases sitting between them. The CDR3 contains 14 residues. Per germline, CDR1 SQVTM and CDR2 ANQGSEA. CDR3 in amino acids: CSVEHRGGNYGYTF. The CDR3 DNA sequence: TGCAGCGTTGAGCACAGAGGGGGTAACTATGGCTACACCTTC.

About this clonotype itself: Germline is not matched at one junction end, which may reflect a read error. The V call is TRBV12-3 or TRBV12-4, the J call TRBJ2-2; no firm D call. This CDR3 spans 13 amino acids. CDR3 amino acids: CASSVAQRGELFF. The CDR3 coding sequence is TGTGCCAGCAGTGTAGCCCAGCGCGGGGAGCTGTTTTTT.

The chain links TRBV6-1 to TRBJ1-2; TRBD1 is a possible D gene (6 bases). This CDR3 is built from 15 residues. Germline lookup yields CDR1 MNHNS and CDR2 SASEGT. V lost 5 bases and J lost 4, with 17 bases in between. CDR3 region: CASSPLQGLGYGYTF. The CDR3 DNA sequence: TGTGCCAGCAGTCCCCTACAGGGTTTAGGCTATGGCTACACCTTC.

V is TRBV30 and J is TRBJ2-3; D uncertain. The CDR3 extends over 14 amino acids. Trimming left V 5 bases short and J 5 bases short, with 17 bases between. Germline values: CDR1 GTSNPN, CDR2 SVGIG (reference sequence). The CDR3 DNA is TGTGCCTGGGGTCTTCGTCTGCGGCGAGATACGCAGTATTTT. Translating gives CAWGLRLRRDTQYF.

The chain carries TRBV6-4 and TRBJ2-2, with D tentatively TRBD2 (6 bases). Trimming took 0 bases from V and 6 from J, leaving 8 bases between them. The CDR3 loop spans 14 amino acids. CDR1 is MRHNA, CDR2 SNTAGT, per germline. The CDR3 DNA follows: TGTGCCAGCAGTGACTCCCCGGGAGCCGGGGAGCTGTTTTTT. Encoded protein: CASSDSPGAGELFF.

CDR3 in DNA: TGCAGTGCGGACAGGGGGGGGCTAGGTGAAAAACTGTTTTTT. Protein: CSADRGGLGEKLFF. The rearrangement links TRBV20-1 to TRBJ1-4; 10 bases fit TRBD1. The CDR3 runs to 14 residues. Germline assignment: CDR1 DFQATT and CDR2 SNEGSKA (reference sequence). Trimming took 6 bases from V and 7 from J; bases not matched to a gene: 8.

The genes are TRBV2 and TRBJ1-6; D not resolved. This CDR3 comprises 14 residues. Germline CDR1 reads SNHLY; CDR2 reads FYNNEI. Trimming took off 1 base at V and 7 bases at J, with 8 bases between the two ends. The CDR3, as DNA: TGTGCCAGCAGTGAAGACCCTGGGAATTCACCCCTCCACTTT. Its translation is CASSEDPGNSPLHF.

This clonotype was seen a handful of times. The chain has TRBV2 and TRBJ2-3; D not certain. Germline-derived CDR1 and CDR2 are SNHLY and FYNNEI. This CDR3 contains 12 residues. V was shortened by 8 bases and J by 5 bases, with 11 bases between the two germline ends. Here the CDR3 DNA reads TGTGCCAGCCGCGGCACGGGAGATACGCAGTATTTT. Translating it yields CASRGTGDTQYF.

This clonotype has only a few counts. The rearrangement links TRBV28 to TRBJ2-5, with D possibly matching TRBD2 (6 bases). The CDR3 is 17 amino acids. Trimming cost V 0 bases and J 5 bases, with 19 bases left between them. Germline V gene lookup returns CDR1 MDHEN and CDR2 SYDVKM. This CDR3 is CASSLWPWRRANETQYF. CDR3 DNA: TGTGCCAGCAGTTTATGGCCATGGAGGAGGGCCAATGAGACCCAGTACTTC.

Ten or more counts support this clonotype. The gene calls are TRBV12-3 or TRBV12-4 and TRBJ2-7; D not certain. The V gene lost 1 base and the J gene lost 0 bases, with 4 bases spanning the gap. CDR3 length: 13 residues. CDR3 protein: CASSLGNSYEQYF. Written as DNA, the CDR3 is TGTGCCAGCAGTTTAGGCAACTCCTACGAGCAGTACTTC.

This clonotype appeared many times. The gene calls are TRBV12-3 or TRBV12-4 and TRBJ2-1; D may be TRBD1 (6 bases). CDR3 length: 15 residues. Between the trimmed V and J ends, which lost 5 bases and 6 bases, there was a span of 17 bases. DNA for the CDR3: TGTGCCAGCAGTCCCCCGGCCGGGACAAGCAATGAGCAGTTCTTC. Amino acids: CASSPPAGTSNEQFF.

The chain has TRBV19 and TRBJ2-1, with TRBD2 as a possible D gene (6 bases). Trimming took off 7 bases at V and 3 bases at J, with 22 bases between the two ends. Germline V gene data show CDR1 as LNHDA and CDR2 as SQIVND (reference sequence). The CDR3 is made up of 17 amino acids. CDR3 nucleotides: TGTGCCAGTAATCAGGATCACGGGGGTCTCCTCTACAATGAGCAGTTCTTC. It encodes CASNQDHGGLLYNEQFF. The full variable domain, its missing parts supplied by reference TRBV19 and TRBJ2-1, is DGGITQSPKYLFRKEGQNVTLSCEQNLNHDAMYWYRQDPGQGLRLIYYSQIVNDFQKGDIAEGYSVSREKKESFPLTVTSAQKNPTAFYLCASNQDHGGLLYNEQFFGPGTRLTVL.